In this sample, the clone carrying this TCR beta chain turned up a few times. The sample is drawn from a study of tumor and adjacent non-tumor tissue in lung cancer. Three rounds of nested PCR, following a modified ARM-PCR protocol, produced the TCRbeta library. TCRdb itself ran the multiplex PCR reads through MiXCR, one entry per CDR3 protein. There are about 200,000 distinct CDR3 sequences in the sample; 71% occur only once, and roughly a quarter lies in the top ten. RNA was extracted from bulk tissue without any cell sorting. Germline V gene sequence: CDR1 MNHEY, CDR2 SVGAGI. The V and J ends lost 7 bases and 0 bases respectively, with 14 bases between them. The CDR3 totals 15 residues.

The TCR sequence derives from a man aged 60 to 75 with non-small cell lung cancer. This sequence joins TRBV6-5 and TRBJ2-3; the D gene is possibly TRBD1 (6 bases). Sequencing was carried out using lung tumor tissue. The CDR3 DNA reads TGTGCCAGCATTCGGACAGCCTATAGCACAGATACGCAGTATTTT. This translates into CASIRTAYSTDTQYF.